This TCR beta chain was sequenced for a study of blood T cell repertoires in COVID-19. The V and J ends lost 4 bases and 5 bases, in that order; junction bases with no gene match: 8. There are 15 residues in the CDR3. Germline CDR1 is MNHEY and CDR2 is SVGAGI. Clones were sequenced by immunoSEQ multiplex PCR, and TCRdb holds only the in-frame ones, with some missing. The repertoire has around 180,000 clones, approximately 86% of them found once; the top ten carry roughly a tenth. The source material was peripheral blood. This sequence joins TRBV6-5 and TRBJ2-7; 10 positions agree with TRBD1. The source is a woman over 75 with active or convalescent COVID-19. DNA of the CDR3: TGTGCCAGCAGTTTCCGCCGGGACAGGGGCCACGAGCAGTACTTC. It is translated as CASSFRRDRGHEQYF.